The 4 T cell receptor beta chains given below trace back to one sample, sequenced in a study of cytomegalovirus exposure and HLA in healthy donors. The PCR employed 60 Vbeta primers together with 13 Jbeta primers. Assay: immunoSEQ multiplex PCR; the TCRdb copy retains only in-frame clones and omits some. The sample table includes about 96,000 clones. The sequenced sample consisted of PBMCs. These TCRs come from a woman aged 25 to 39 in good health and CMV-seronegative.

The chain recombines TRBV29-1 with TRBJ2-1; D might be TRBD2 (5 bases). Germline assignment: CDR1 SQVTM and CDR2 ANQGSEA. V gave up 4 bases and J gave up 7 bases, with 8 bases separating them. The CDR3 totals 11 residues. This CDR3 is CSVGRGNEQFF. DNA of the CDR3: TGCAGCGTTGGGCGAGGGAATGAGCAGTTCTTC.

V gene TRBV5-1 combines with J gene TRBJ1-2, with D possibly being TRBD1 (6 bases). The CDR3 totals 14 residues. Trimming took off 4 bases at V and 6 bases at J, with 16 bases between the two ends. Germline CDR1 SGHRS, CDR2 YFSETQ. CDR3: CASSRSGTPDGYTF. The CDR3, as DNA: TGCGCCAGCAGCAGATCCGGGACACCGGATGGCTACACCTTC.

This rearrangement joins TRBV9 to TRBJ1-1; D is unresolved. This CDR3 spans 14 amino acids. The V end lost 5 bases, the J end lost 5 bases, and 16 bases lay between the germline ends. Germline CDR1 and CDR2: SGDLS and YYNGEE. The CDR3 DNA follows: TGTGCCAGCAGTGACCCCCGCGGGGAAACTGAAGCTTTCTTT. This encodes CASSDPRGETEAFF.

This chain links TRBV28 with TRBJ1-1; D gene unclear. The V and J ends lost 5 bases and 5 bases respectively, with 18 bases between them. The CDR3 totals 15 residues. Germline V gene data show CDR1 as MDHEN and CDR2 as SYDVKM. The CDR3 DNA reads TGTGCCAGCAGTGACTCTACGCGGGGTGGAACTGAAGCTTTCTTT. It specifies CASSDSTRGGTEAFF.